This T cell receptor (beta chain) came from a study of prognosis after radiotherapy for stage I lung cancer. Overall study: Ages of the approximately 12 men and five or six women ranged 53 to 84 years, median approximately 74. In twelve patients the tumors were adenocarcinoma, and in 7 or 8 they were squamous cell carcinoma.

The V end was cut by 4 bases, the J end by 2 bases, with 9 bases between. The CDR3 covers 13 residues. Germline lookup yields CDR1 WNHNN and CDR2 SYGVQD (reference sequence). Amplification of the TCR beta CDR3 (from genomic DNA) was done by two-round multiplex PCR. Individual primers that were specific to each TRBV and TRBJ gene served in first-round PCR. Using its own MiXCR run on the multiplex PCR reads, TCRdb lists one record per CDR3 protein. Counted here are around 20,000 distinct CDR3 sequences, less than 70% occurring once; the ten biggest clones make up roughly 26%. The study's findings and limits: A difference in TRBV and TRBJ gene usage was reportedly seen between patients with and without metastases.

A few counts support this clonotype. Its antigen remains unknown. The chain recombines TRBV10-1 with TRBJ2-7; D uncertain. This sample comprised PBMCs, obtained before or after stereotactic body radiation therapy (not recorded which). The sequence was obtained from a donor of 50 years or more with non-small cell lung cancer. CDR3: CASSGRGAYEQYF. The CDR3 region has the DNA TGCGCCAGCAGTGGACGAGGCGCCTACGAGCAGTACTTC.